This T cell receptor beta chain was retrieved from a study of neoadjuvant nivolumab and ipilimumab in lung cancer. Profiling relied on immunoSEQ multiplex PCR, and the TCRdb table lists in-frame clones only, not all of them. The table has about 38,000 clones, approximately 89% seen once. The CDR3 is made up of 16 amino acids. Germline V lookup: CDR1 SGHDT, CDR2 YYEEEE. The V segment lost 3 bases and the J segment 6 bases; nucleotides outside the gene matches: 10. Worth noting for this clone: The antigen remains undetermined.

Study-level results: From pretherapy to surgery, tumor richness and clonality rose with dual therapy.

This TCR came from an adult with non-small cell lung cancer. The chain is built from TRBV5-6 and TRBJ2-1, with TRBD2 matching over 9 bases. This sample comprised peripheral blood, obtained before neoadjuvant nivolumab, alone or with ipilimumab. The CDR3 loop reads CASSYETGTSSNEQFF. DNA of the CDR3: TGTGCCAGCAGCTACGAAACCGGGACTAGCAGCAATGAGCAGTTCTTC.